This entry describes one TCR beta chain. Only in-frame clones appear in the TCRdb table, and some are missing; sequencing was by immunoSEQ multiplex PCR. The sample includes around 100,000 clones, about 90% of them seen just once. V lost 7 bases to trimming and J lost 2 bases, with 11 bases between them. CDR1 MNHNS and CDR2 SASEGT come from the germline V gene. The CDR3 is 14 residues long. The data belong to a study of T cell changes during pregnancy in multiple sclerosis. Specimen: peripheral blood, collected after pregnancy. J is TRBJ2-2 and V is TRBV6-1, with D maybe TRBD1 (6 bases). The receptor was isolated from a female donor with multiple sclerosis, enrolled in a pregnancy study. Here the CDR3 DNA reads TGTGCCAGCACTGGACAGCCCAACACCGGGGAGCTGTTTTTT. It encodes CASTGQPNTGELFF.